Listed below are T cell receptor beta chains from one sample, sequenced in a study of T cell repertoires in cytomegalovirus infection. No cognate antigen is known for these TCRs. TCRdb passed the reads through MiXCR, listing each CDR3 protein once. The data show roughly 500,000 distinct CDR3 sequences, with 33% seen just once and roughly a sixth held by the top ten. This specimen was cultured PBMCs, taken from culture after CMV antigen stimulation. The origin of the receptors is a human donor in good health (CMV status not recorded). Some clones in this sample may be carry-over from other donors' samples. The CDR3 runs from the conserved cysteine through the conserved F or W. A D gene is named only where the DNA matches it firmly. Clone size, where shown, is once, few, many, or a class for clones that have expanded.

cdr3_aa: CASSFGTGSEAFF; cdr3_nt: TGTGCCAGCAGTTTCGGGACAGGGTCTGAAGCTTTCTTT; j_call: TRBJ1-1; clone_size: .; v_call: TRBV12-3/TRBV12-4; d_call: TRBD1
cdr3_aa: CASSLGGGDRGYTF; cdr3_nt: TGTGCCAGCAGCTTAGGTGGCGGGGATCGGGGCTACACCTTC; j_call: TRBJ1-2; clone_size: .; v_call: TRBV7-4; d_call: .
cdr3_aa: CASSPLRQPYGYTF; cdr3_nt: TGTGCCAGCAGTCCCCTGCGACAGCCGTATGGCTACACCTTC; j_call: TRBJ1-2; clone_size: .; v_call: TRBV12-3/TRBV12-4; d_call: .
cdr3_aa: CASSPSRGHSPLHF; cdr3_nt: TGTGCCAGCAGCCCAAGTAGGGGACATTCACCCCTCCACTTT; j_call: TRBJ1-6; clone_size: many; v_call: TRBV7-8; d_call: .
cdr3_aa: CASSQLSFSNQPQHF; cdr3_nt: TGCGCCAGCAGTCAATTATCGTTTAGCAATCAGCCCCAGCATTTT; j_call: TRBJ1-5; clone_size: .; v_call: TRBV4-1; d_call: .
cdr3_aa: CASSLPSRADTQYF; cdr3_nt: TGTGCCAGCAGCTTGCCCTCCCGGGCAGATACGCAGTATTTT; j_call: TRBJ2-3; clone_size: few; v_call: TRBV5-4; d_call: .
cdr3_aa: CASSLWVLRETQYF; cdr3_nt: TGTGCCAGCAGCTTGTGGGTCCTTCGGGAGACCCAGTACTTC; j_call: TRBJ2-5; clone_size: .; v_call: TRBV7-2; d_call: .
cdr3_aa: CASGGLAGGPGGELFF; cdr3_nt: TGTGCCAGCGGGGGACTAGCGGGAGGGCCCGGCGGGGAGCTGTTTTTT; j_call: TRBJ2-2; clone_size: .; v_call: TRBV2; d_call: TRBD2
cdr3_aa: CAISQGPYGYTF; cdr3_nt: TGTGCCATATCACAGGGGCCCTATGGCTACACCTTC; j_call: TRBJ1-2; clone_size: many; v_call: TRBV7-2; d_call: TRBD1
cdr3_aa: CARSPRVAFTYEQYF; cdr3_nt: TGTGCCAGAAGCCCAAGGGTAGCGTTCACCTACGAGCAGTACTTC; j_call: TRBJ2-7; clone_size: .; v_call: TRBV7-2; d_call: .
cdr3_aa: CASSLGQGARYGYTF; cdr3_nt: TGTGCCAGCAGTTTAGGTCAGGGGGCGCGGTATGGCTACACCTTC; j_call: TRBJ1-2; clone_size: few; v_call: TRBV12-3/TRBV12-4; d_call: TRBD1
cdr3_aa: CASSSQTSGRESKFF; cdr3_nt: TGTGCCAGCAGTTCACAGACTAGCGGGAGGGAATCGAAGTTCTTC; j_call: TRBJ2-1; clone_size: .; v_call: TRBV27; d_call: TRBD2
cdr3_aa: CATSRDQAGELFF; cdr3_nt: TGTGCCACCAGCAGAGATCAGGCCGGGGAGCTGTTTTTT; j_call: TRBJ2-2; clone_size: .; v_call: TRBV15; d_call: .
cdr3_aa: CASSQARATQDTQYF; cdr3_nt: TGCGCCAGCAGCCAAGCACGCGCGACGCAGGATACGCAGTATTTT; j_call: TRBJ2-3; clone_size: .; v_call: TRBV4-3; d_call: .
cdr3_aa: CASKLTILGNQPQHF; cdr3_nt: TGTGCCAGCAAATTGACGATCCTCGGCAATCAGCCCCAGCATTTT; j_call: TRBJ1-5; clone_size: .; v_call: TRBV27; d_call: .
cdr3_aa: CASSWDRIYGYTF; cdr3_nt: TGTGCCAGCAGTTGGGACAGGATATATGGCTACACCTTC; j_call: TRBJ1-2; clone_size: .; v_call: TRBV12-3/TRBV12-4; d_call: TRBD1
cdr3_aa: CASSASRYQETQYF; cdr3_nt: TGTGCCAGCTCGGCCAGCCGGTACCAAGAGACCCAGTACTTC; j_call: TRBJ2-5; clone_size: few; v_call: TRBV2; d_call: .
cdr3_aa: CASSLAWTEGGELFF; cdr3_nt: TGTGCCAGCAGCTTAGCATGGACAGAGGGCGGGGAGCTGTTTTTT; j_call: TRBJ2-2; clone_size: .; v_call: TRBV7-2; d_call: .
cdr3_aa: CASSLAEAPTYEQYF; cdr3_nt: TGTGCCAGCAGCTTAGCAGAAGCTCCCACCTACGAGCAGTACTTC; j_call: TRBJ2-7; clone_size: many; v_call: TRBV7-2; d_call: .
cdr3_aa: CASSISEGKTQYF; cdr3_nt: TGTGCCAGTAGTATCTCTGAAGGAAAGACCCAGTACTTC; j_call: TRBJ2-5; clone_size: few; v_call: TRBV19; d_call: .
cdr3_aa: CASSLGHPGELFF; cdr3_nt: TGTGCCAGCAGCTTAGGACACCCCGGGGAGCTGTTTTTT; j_call: TRBJ2-2; clone_size: .; v_call: TRBV7-9; d_call: .
cdr3_aa: CASSFWEYSNQPQHF; cdr3_nt: TGTGCCAGCAGTTTTTGGGAATATAGCAATCAGCCCCAGCATTTT; j_call: TRBJ1-5; clone_size: .; v_call: TRBV12-3/TRBV12-4; d_call: .
cdr3_aa: CASSRETNYYNEQFF; cdr3_nt: TGTGCCAGTAGTAGAGAGACTAATTACTACAATGAGCAGTTCTTC; j_call: TRBJ2-1; clone_size: .; v_call: TRBV19; d_call: .
cdr3_aa: CASSYHSSDTQYF; cdr3_nt: TGTGCCAGCAGTTACCACAGCTCTGATACGCAGTATTTT; j_call: TRBJ2-3; clone_size: few; v_call: TRBV12-3/TRBV12-4; d_call: .
cdr3_aa: CASSLEPTNTGELFF; cdr3_nt: TGTGCCAGCAGCTTGGAACCAACGAACACCGGGGAGCTGTTTTTT; j_call: TRBJ2-2; clone_size: .; v_call: TRBV5-4; d_call: .
cdr3_aa: CASSTANTEAFF; cdr3_nt: TGTGCCAGCAGTACAGCCAACACTGAAGCTTTCTTT; j_call: TRBJ1-1; clone_size: few; v_call: TRBV6-6; d_call: .
cdr3_aa: CASSSQWGSDNSPLHF; cdr3_nt: TGTGCCAGCAGTTCACAGTGGGGATCCGATAATTCACCCCTCCACTTT; j_call: TRBJ1-6; clone_size: .; v_call: TRBV6-1; d_call: .
cdr3_aa: CASSPPSYNEQFF; cdr3_nt: TGTGCCAGCAGTCCCCCCAGCTACAATGAGCAGTTCTTC; j_call: TRBJ2-1; clone_size: .; v_call: TRBV18; d_call: .
cdr3_aa: CASSLDSGNTGELFF; cdr3_nt: TGTGCCAGCAGCTTAGATAGCGGGAACACCGGGGAGCTGTTTTTT; j_call: TRBJ2-2; clone_size: many; v_call: TRBV7-2; d_call: .
cdr3_aa: CASSLEGAPYTEAFF; cdr3_nt: TGTGCCAGCAGCTTAGAAGGCGCACCGTACACTGAAGCTTTCTTT; j_call: TRBJ1-1; clone_size: few; v_call: TRBV7-2; d_call: .
cdr3_aa: CASSPTLAGAWNEQFF; cdr3_nt: TGTGCCAGCAGCCCAACACTAGCGGGAGCGTGGAATGAGCAGTTCTTC; j_call: TRBJ2-1; clone_size: .; v_call: TRBV7-9; d_call: TRBD2